The entry below gives a single T cell receptor (beta chain) sequence along with its context. This record comes from a study of shared clonotypes between healthy human individuals. Measured with immunoSEQ multiplex PCR; TCRdb has only the in-frame clones, and not every one. The sample has about 650,000 clones; 95% are singletons. CD45RO-negative cells were positively selected for CCR7, leaving out terminally differentiated effector memory CD45RA+ cells. The sequence derives from a woman in her 30s in good health. The sample taken for sequencing was naive CD8+ T cells sorted from blood.

The CDR3 sequence is CASSPTSGRWVAGETQYF. DNA of the CDR3: TGTGCCAGTAGTCCCACTAGCGGGAGATGGGTCGCGGGGGAGACCCAGTACTTC. The chain uses TRBV19 and TRBJ2-5, with 11 nucleotides matching TRBD2. Per germline, CDR1 LNHDA and CDR2 SQIVND (reference sequence). The CDR3 spans 18 residues. V was pared by 5 bases and J by 5 bases, with 16 bases of the junction left unmatched.